The 2 T cell receptor beta chains below all came from one sample that was sequenced in a study of blood T cell repertoires in COVID-19. Assay: immunoSEQ multiplex PCR; the TCRdb copy retains only in-frame clones and omits some. The sample includes over 80,000 clones, around four fifths of them seen just once. Sequencing used peripheral blood. Receptors originate from a woman in her sixties or seventies with acute or convalescent COVID-19.

The chain joins TRBV6-5 to TRBJ1-2; D gene unclear. Germline V gene data show CDR1 as MNHEY and CDR2 as SVGAGI. CDR3 length: 13 amino acids. The V end lost 6 bases, the J end lost 2 bases, and 10 bases lay between the germline ends. CDR3 DNA: TGTGCCAGCAGAATTAGTAAGAACTATGGCTACACCTTC. It is translated as CASRISKNYGYTF.

This clone was found once. The chain combines TRBV5-1 with TRBJ2-2; 7 bases are a match to TRBD2. V lost 6 bases and J lost 5; bases outside the gene matches: 10. The CDR3 runs 15 residues. Germline assignment: CDR1 SGHRS and CDR2 YFSETQ. CDR3 sequence (DNA): TGCGCCAGCAAGGGAGGGCGGCTGGAGACCGGGGAGCTGTTTTTT. Translating it yields CASKGGRLETGELFF.